The clone carrying this T cell receptor beta chain was found many times. What it binds is unknown. The germline V and J ends were trimmed by 0 bases and 4 bases, with 13 bases remaining between them. The V gene's germline CDR1 is DFQATT and CDR2 SNEGSKA (reference sequence). The CDR3 contains 15 residues. This specimen belongs to a study of CD8 T cells in ankylosing spondylitis. Making use of molecular barcodes, quantitative 5'-RACE generated TCR beta libraries. TCRdb independently ran MiXCR on the 5' RACE reads; one entry per CDR3 protein. The sample holds 350,000 or so distinct CDR3 sequences, around a tenth seen once. General observations from the study: Ankylosing spondylitis blood appeared to carry a characteristic TCR beta motif of roughly eight highly homologous variants. As reported, disease-linked clones showed significant enrichment in matched ankylosing spondylitis synovial fluid.

The sample consisted of blood, either unsorted or a sorted T cell fraction (not recorded which). This receptor was obtained from a female donor with ankylosing spondylitis or in good health (not recorded which). This chain uses TRBV20-1 with TRBJ2-1; the D gene is possibly TRBD1 (5 bases). DNA of the CDR3: TGCAGTGCTAGAGAAGGGAACAGGTTTTACAATGAGCAGTTCTTC. Translating it yields CSAREGNRFYNEQFF.